The sequence of this TCR beta chain was determined in a study of blood T cell repertoires in COVID-19. Between the trimmed V and J ends, which lost 0 bases and 5 bases, there was a span of 10 bases. Looked up from germline, CDR1 is LNHDA and CDR2 is SQIVND (reference sequence). The length of the CDR3 is 14 residues. The protocol was immunoSEQ multiplex PCR, while the TCRdb copy is restricted to in-frame clones and leaves out a portion. The table lists about 73,000 clones, approximately 89% of them singletons. Sequences were obtained from peripheral blood. The origin of this receptor is an elderly man with acute or convalescent COVID-19. This chain joins TRBV19 and TRBJ1-1; unclear D gene. The CDR3 bases are TGTGCCAGTAGTATAGATCTTCGGGGAACTGAAGCTTTCTTT. Translating it yields CASSIDLRGTEAFF. Together with reference TRBV19 and TRBJ1-1, the CDR3 gives the full variable domain: DGGITQSPKYLFRKEGQNVTLSCEQNLNHDAMYWYRQDPGQGLRLIYYSQIVNDFQKGDIAEGYSVSREKKESFPLTVTSAQKNPTAFYLCASSIDLRGTEAFFGQGTRLTVV.